A single T cell receptor (beta chain) is shown here with its context. Its target is not known. This sample is drawn from a study of shared clonotypes between healthy human individuals. The CDR3 sequence is 13 residues long. V lost 1 base and J 6 bases, leaving 7 bases between the germline ends. Germline values: CDR1 PRHDT, CDR2 FYEKMQ (reference sequence). Overall study results and limits: The rarefaction results pointed to incomplete sorted-subset sequencing despite large depth. Among donors, the sharing of clonotypes was expected to be influenced by sequencing depth.

Naive CD8 cells lacked CD45RO, underwent positive selection for CCR7 and left out terminally differentiated effector memory CD45RA+ cells. Running of the assay took place at deep level. Only in-frame clones appear in the TCRdb table, and some are missing; sequencing was by immunoSEQ multiplex PCR. The table includes about 2.1 million clones, about 93% detected once. Sequencing used naive CD8+ T cells from PBMCs. This sequence joins TRBV13 and TRBJ2-1; TRBD2 might be the D (6 bases). The sequence was obtained from a man between 18 and 35 years old in good health. Some clones in this sample may be carry-over from other donors' samples. The CDR3 reads CASSLEAGNEQFF. Written as DNA, the CDR3 is TGTGCCAGCAGCTTAGAAGCGGGCAATGAGCAGTTCTTC. Together with reference TRBV13 and TRBJ2-1, the CDR3 gives the full variable domain: AAGVIQSPRHLIKEKRETATLKCYPIPRHDTVYWYQQGPGQDPQFLISFYEKMQSDKGSIPDRFSAQQFSDYHSELNMSSLELGDSALYFCASSLEAGNEQFFGPGTRLTVL.